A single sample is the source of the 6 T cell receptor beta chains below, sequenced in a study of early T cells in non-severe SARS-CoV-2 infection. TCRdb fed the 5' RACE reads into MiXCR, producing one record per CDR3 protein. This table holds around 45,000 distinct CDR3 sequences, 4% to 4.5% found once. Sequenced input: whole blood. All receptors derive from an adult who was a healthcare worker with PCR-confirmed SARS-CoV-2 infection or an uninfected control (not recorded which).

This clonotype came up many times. CDR3 in amino acids: CATSDPRVPQETQYF. Written as DNA, the CDR3 is TGTGCCACCAGTGATCCCAGGGTCCCCCAAGAGACCCAGTACTTC. V usage is TRBV24-1 and J usage is TRBJ2-5, with D possibly being TRBD1 (5 bases). The CDR3 covers 15 residues. The germline gives CDR1 KGHDR, CDR2 SFDVKD. V was cut by 3 bases and J by 1 base, with 11 bases left in between.

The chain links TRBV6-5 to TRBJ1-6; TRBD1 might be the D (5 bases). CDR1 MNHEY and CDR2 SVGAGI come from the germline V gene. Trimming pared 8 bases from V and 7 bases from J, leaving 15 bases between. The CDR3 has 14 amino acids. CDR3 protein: CASGPGGWNSPLHF. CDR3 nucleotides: TGTGCCAGCGGCCCGGGGGGTTGGAATTCACCCCTCCACTTT.

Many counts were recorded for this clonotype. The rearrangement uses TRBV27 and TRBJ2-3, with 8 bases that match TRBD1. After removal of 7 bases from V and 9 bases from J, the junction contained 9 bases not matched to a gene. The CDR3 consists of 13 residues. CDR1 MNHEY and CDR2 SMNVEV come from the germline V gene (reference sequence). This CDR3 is CASKQGGMSTQYF. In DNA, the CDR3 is TGTGCCAGCAAACAGGGGGGCATGAGCACGCAGTATTTT.

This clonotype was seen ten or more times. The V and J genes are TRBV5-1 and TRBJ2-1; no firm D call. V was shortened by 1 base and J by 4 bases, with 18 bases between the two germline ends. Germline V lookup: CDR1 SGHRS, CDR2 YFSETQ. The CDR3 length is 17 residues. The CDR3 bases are TGCGCCAGCAGCTTGAGTATATTGGGTTTGGGGTACAATGAGCAGTTCTTC. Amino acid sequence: CASSLSILGLGYNEQFF. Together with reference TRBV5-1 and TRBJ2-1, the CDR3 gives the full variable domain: KAGVTQTPRYLIKTRGQQVTLSCSPISGHRSVSWYQQTPGQGLQFLFEYFSETQRNKGNFPGRFSGRQFSNSRSEMNVSTLELGDSALYLCASSLSILGLGYNEQFFGPGTRLTVL.

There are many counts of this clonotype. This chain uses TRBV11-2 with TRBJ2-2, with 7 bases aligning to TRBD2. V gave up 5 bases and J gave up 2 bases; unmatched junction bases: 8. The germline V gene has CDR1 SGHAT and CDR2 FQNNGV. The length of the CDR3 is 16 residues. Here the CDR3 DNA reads TGTGCCAGCAGCCTAAATAGCGGGCCCAACACCGGGGAGCTGTTTTTT. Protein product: CASSLNSGPNTGELFF.

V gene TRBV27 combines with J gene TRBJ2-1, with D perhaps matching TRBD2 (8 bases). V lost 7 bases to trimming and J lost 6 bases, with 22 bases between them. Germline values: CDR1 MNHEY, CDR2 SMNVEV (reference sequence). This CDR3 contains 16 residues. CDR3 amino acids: CASKGAAGGFSNEQFF. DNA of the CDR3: TGTGCCAGCAAGGGGGCCGCGGGAGGATTTAGCAATGAGCAGTTCTTC.